These T cell receptor beta chains were read from a single sample in a study of OX40 agonist ivuxolimab in advanced cancers. Profiled with immunoSEQ multiplex PCR; TCRdb holds only in-frame clones, not every one. The sample consists of fewer than 95,000 clones, under 95% of them appearing once. This specimen was CD4+ or CD8+ T cells sorted from blood, taken in a trial of the OX40 agonist ivuxolimab. The receptors derive from an adult with an advanced solid tumor such as melanoma, head and neck, liver or kidney cancer. Both conserved end residues are part of each CDR3. D genes are given only for firm matches. Clone size, where shown, is once, few, many, or a class for clones that have expanded.

j_call: TRBJ2-7; d_call: -; clone_size: -; v_call: TRBV21-1; cdr3_nt: TGTGCCAGCTTTCGACCAGCGATTAAAAGCTCCTACGAGCAGTACTTC; cdr3_aa: CASFRPAIKSSYEQYF
j_call: TRBJ1-2; d_call: -; clone_size: -; v_call: TRBV5-1; cdr3_nt: TGCGCCAGCAGCTTGGCCGGGTACGAGGTCTATGGCTACACCTTC; cdr3_aa: CASSLAGYEVYGYTF
j_call: TRBJ2-3; d_call: -; clone_size: -; v_call: TRBV5-6; cdr3_nt: TGTGCCAGCAGCTTACCAACAGTCAGCCCAGATACGCAGTATTTT; cdr3_aa: CASSLPTVSPDTQYF
j_call: TRBJ2-5; d_call: -; clone_size: -; v_call: TRBV7-8; cdr3_nt: TGTGCCAGCAGCCTCGGACGGGTCCAAGAGACCCAGTACTTC; cdr3_aa: CASSLGRVQETQYF
j_call: TRBJ2-7; d_call: TRBD2; clone_size: -; v_call: TRBV9; cdr3_nt: TGTGCCAGCAGCGTAGTGCCTAGCGGGAGAGGTGAGCAGTACTTC; cdr3_aa: CASSVVPSGRGEQYF
j_call: TRBJ1-1; d_call: TRBD1; clone_size: -; v_call: TRBV6-6; cdr3_nt: TGTGCCAGCAGCTACGGACAGGGGCATCTCTCGGAAGCTTTCTTT; cdr3_aa: CASSYGQGHLSEAFF
j_call: TRBJ2-1; d_call: TRBD1; clone_size: once; v_call: TRBV5-5; cdr3_nt: TGTGCCAGCTCGGTAGGGGGCCCCAATGAGCAGTTCTTC; cdr3_aa: CASSVGGPNEQFF
j_call: TRBJ1-5; d_call: -; clone_size: -; v_call: TRBV30; cdr3_nt: TGTGCCTGGAGTGTACGGACTGGGACTGACTTGTTCAATCAGCCCCAGCATTTT; cdr3_aa: CAWSVRTGTDLFNQPQHF
j_call: TRBJ2-5; d_call: TRBD2; clone_size: -; v_call: TRBV19; cdr3_nt: TGTGCCAGTAGCCCAGGACTAGCGGGAGATCAAGAGACCCAGTACTTC; cdr3_aa: CASSPGLAGDQETQYF
j_call: TRBJ1-4; d_call: -; clone_size: -; v_call: TRBV7-9; cdr3_nt: TGTGCCAGCAGCCCAACTACGGGTCCCTTTTTGTTTTTT; cdr3_aa: CASSPTTGPFLFF
j_call: TRBJ1-1; d_call: -; clone_size: -; v_call: TRBV6-5; cdr3_nt: TGTGCCAGCAGTGAAGCGGCCACAAGGAAGGCTTTCTTT; cdr3_aa: CASSEAATRKAFF
j_call: TRBJ2-7; d_call: TRBD1; clone_size: -; v_call: TRBV6-5; cdr3_nt: TGTGCCAGCAGTTCGGACAGGGAAAACCGCTACGAGCAGTACTTC; cdr3_aa: CASSSDRENRYEQYF
j_call: TRBJ1-2; d_call: -; clone_size: -; v_call: TRBV19; cdr3_nt: TGTGCCAGTATCGATCTTCAGGGTGGCTATGGCTACACCTTC; cdr3_aa: CASIDLQGGYGYTF
j_call: TRBJ2-5; d_call: -; clone_size: few; v_call: TRBV20-1; cdr3_nt: TGCAGTGCTAGAGGATTTGAGACCCAGTACTTC; cdr3_aa: CSARGFETQYF
j_call: TRBJ2-1; d_call: -; clone_size: -; v_call: TRBV15; cdr3_nt: TGTGCCACCAGCAGACCGGCGGGAGAGACAGGAAATGAGCAGTTCTTC; cdr3_aa: CATSRPAGETGNEQFF
j_call: TRBJ2-1; d_call: TRBD1; clone_size: few; v_call: TRBV2; cdr3_nt: TGTGCCAGCAGCCGACTCAGGACAGGGGATGAGCAGTTCTTC; cdr3_aa: CASSRLRTGDEQFF
j_call: TRBJ1-2; d_call: TRBD1; clone_size: -; v_call: TRBV28; cdr3_nt: TGTGCCAGCAGTCTCCTAGAGACAGGGCGTGGTGGCTACACCTTC; cdr3_aa: CASSLLETGRGGYTF